These T cell receptor beta chains were read from a single sample in a study of T-cell memory formation after mild COVID-19. TCRdb re-called the 5' RACE reads through MiXCR, storing one row per CDR3 protein. The sample lists 75,000 to 95,000 distinct CDR3 sequences; around 16% were seen once. The sample consisted of PBMCs or a T cell subset sorted from them (not recorded which). The receptors come from a man younger than 30 who had mild COVID-19 (a few samples of this study predate the infection). Cell type and time point are not known. CDR3s include the opening cysteine and the closing phenylalanine or tryptophan. Fields, in order: D gene, CDR3 length, J gene, V gene, clone size, CDR3 DNA, CDR3 protein. A D gene is named only where the DNA matches it firmly. Clone size is stated in some rows and not others, as once, few, many or a class when expanded.

>TRBD2|16|TRBJ2-3|TRBV6-2/TRBV6-3|many
TGTGCCAGCAGCCAACGACGACTAGCGTTTGAAGATACGCAGTATTTT
CASSQRRLAFEDTQYF
>TRBD1|15|TRBJ2-2|TRBV7-9|few
TGTGCCAGCAGCCCCGACAGGGACAACACCGGGGAGCTGTTTTTT
CASSPDRDNTGELFF
>-|13|TRBJ2-2|TRBV6-5|many
TGTGCCAGCAGTTACGCGAACACCGGGGAGCTGTTTTTT
CASSYANTGELFF
>-|14|TRBJ2-1|TRBV21-1|few
TGTGCCAGCAGCTTTCTAGCAAGGGTTACTGAGCAGTTCTTC
CASSFLARVTEQFF
>-|17|TRBJ1-1|TRBV4-1|-
TGCGCCAGCAGCCAAGCCGCCCCTGGTCGACCTAACACTGAAGCTTTCTTT
CASSQAAPGRPNTEAFF
>-|14|TRBJ1-1|TRBV12-5|many
TGTGCTAGTGGTGTGGGTCTTCTGGGCACTGAAGCTTTCTTT
CASGVGLLGTEAFF
>-|15|TRBJ2-5|TRBV5-1|few
TGCGCCAGCAGCTTGATCCGGGACTCCCAAGAGACCCAGTACTTC
CASSLIRDSQETQYF
>TRBD1|14|TRBJ2-3|TRBV30|few
TGTGCCTGTGACAGGGGTAACCCGGCAGATACGCAGTATTTT
CACDRGNPADTQYF
>-|14|TRBJ1-1|TRBV25-1|few
TGTGCCAGCAGTGAATATGGGGGGAACACTGAAGCTTTCTTT
CASSEYGGNTEAFF
>TRBD1|15|TRBJ1-2|TRBV9|-
TGTGCCAGCAGCGGTGGTGGGGACAGCCACTATGGCTACACCTTC
CASSGGGDSHYGYTF
>TRBD2|14|TRBJ2-1|TRBV7-8|many
TGTGCCAGCAGCCCAAGGACTAGCTACAATGAGCAGTTCTTC
CASSPRTSYNEQFF
>-|14|TRBJ1-1|TRBV12-3/TRBV12-4|many
TGTGCCAGCAGCTCAACAGCGATGAACACTGAAGCTTTCTTT
CASSSTAMNTEAFF
>-|15|TRBJ1-5|TRBV6-6|few
TGTGCCAGCAGTTACGGAGAACGCCTCAATCAGCCCCAGCATTTT
CASSYGERLNQPQHF
>-|14|TRBJ1-2|TRBV12-3/TRBV12-4|-
TGTGCCACTGACGTGGGGGTGAGGGGGTATGGCTACACCTTC
CATDVGVRGYGYTF
>TRBD1|17|TRBJ2-1|TRBV7-9|few
TGTGCCAGCAGCTTCCGGGGGGACAGGGGATTTTTCAATGAGCAGTTCTTC
CASSFRGDRGFFNEQFF
>-|13|TRBJ2-1|TRBV20-1|-
TGCAGTGCTAGAGATGGTGAAGATAATGAGCAGTTCTTC
CSARDGEDNEQFF
>-|12|TRBJ2-7|TRBV7-6|few
TGTGCCAGCAGCTTACAAGGGAACGAGCAGTACTTC
CASSLQGNEQYF
>-|18|TRBJ1-5|TRBV6-6|-
TGTGCCAGCAGGTCCACTATCGTTGGAGGTAGTCCCAATCAGCCCCAGCATTTT
CASRSTIVGGSPNQPQHF
>TRBD2|21|TRBJ2-5|TRBV6-5|-
TGTGCCAGCAGTTACTCTTCTCGGACTAGCCTCCTTAAGAACTCCCAAGAGACCCAGTACTTC
CASSYSSRTSLLKNSQETQYF
>-|14|TRBJ2-7|TRBV11-2|-
TGTGCCAGCAGCTTAGTTCTCAACCCCTACGAGCAGTACTTC
CASSLVLNPYEQYF
>TRBD2|14|TRBJ2-5|TRBV15|-
TGTGCAACCAGAGAGGGCGGGAGAAGAGAGACCCAGTACTTC
CATREGGRRETQYF
>-|13|TRBJ2-5|TRBV20-1|-
TGCAGTGCTAGAGTGCCGAGGCGGGAGACCCAGTACTTC
CSARVPRRETQYF
>-|15|TRBJ2-5|TRBV7-7|-
TGTGCTAGCAGCCCCACGGCGGGCGTTCGGGAGACCCAGTACTTC
CASSPTAGVRETQYF
>-|14|TRBJ1-2|TRBV9|-
TGTGCCAGCAGCGGTGGACAGAAACCTTATGGCTACACCTTC
CASSGGQKPYGYTF
>TRBD1|13|TRBJ2-1|TRBV7-3|-
TGTGCCAGCAGCAGGGGGCCGGGCAATGAGCAGTTCTTC
CASSRGPGNEQFF
>-|14|TRBJ2-5|TRBV24-1|few
TGTGCCACCAGTGATTGGACTGGGGGAGAGACCCAGTACTTC
CATSDWTGGETQYF
>TRBD1|15|TRBJ1-2|TRBV4-1|-
TGCGCCAGCAGCCAAGCTGGGACAGGGGCCGGCGGCTACACCTTC
CASSQAGTGAGGYTF
>TRBD1|14|TRBJ2-7|TRBV12-3/TRBV12-4|few
TGTGCCAGCGGGAGTTCGGGACAGAGCTACGAGCAGTACTTC
CASGSSGQSYEQYF
>-|14|TRBJ1-1|TRBV6-2/TRBV6-3|-
TGTGCCAGCAGTTTTGACAGGCCGAACACTGAAGCTTTCTTT
CASSFDRPNTEAFF
>-|14|TRBJ1-2|TRBV28|-
TGTGCCAGCGGCGGGACGCCAGCTAACTATGGCTACACCTTC
CASGGTPANYGYTF
>TRBD2|18|TRBJ2-1|TRBV5-5|few
TGTGCCAGCAGCTCCCCGGAGCGGGGAATTAGCTCCTACAATGAGCAGTTCTTC
CASSSPERGISSYNEQFF
>-|14|TRBJ2-1|TRBV12-3/TRBV12-4|-
TGTGCCAGCATTCGACTAGGGTCGATATATGAGCAGTTCTTC
CASIRLGSIYEQFF
>-|14|TRBJ1-5|TRBV12-3/TRBV12-4|-
TGTGCCAGCAGGGAACAGGGAACCGGTCAGCCCCAGCATTTT
CASREQGTGQPQHF
>-|14|TRBJ1-1|TRBV6-2/TRBV6-3|few
TGTGCCAGCAGTTACTTATTTAGCTGGCGTGAAGCTTTCTTT
CASSYLFSWREAFF
>TRBD2|17|TRBJ2-3|TRBV9|few
TGTGCCAGCAGCGTAGGGCTAGCGGTGCCTAGCACAGATACGCAGTATTTT
CASSVGLAVPSTDTQYF
>TRBD2|16|TRBJ2-1|TRBV5-1|few
TGCGCCAGCAGCTGGACACCGGGACGGGGAGGGGATGAGCAGTTCTTC
CASSWTPGRGGDEQFF
>-|17|TRBJ2-3|TRBV3-1|few
TGTGCCAGCAGCCAAGTGACGAGCGGTTATATCGGGGATACGCAGTATTTT
CASSQVTSGYIGDTQYF
>-|15|TRBJ2-3|TRBV5-5|-
TGTGCCAGCAGCTTGGAAAGCACTAGCACAGATACGCAGTATTTT
CASSLESTSTDTQYF
>TRBD1|15|TRBJ2-7|TRBV4-1|-
TGCGCCAGCAGCCTCACCGAGACAGGGTCCCGGGAGCAGTACTTC
CASSLTETGSREQYF
>-|13|TRBJ1-1|TRBV7-9|-
TGTGCCAGCAGCTTCAAATTAGGCACTGAAGCTTTCTTT
CASSFKLGTEAFF
>TRBD2|17|TRBJ2-4|TRBV4-1|few
TGCGCCAGCAGCTCCCGAGAAGGGGAGGGTTTTGAAAACATTCAGTACTTC
CASSSREGEGFENIQYF
>-|15|TRBJ2-2|TRBV9|few
TGTGCCAGCAGCGTAGCTAGCCTTGCCGCCGGGGAGCTGTTTTTT
CASSVASLAAGELFF
>-|16|TRBJ1-5|TRBV27|few
TGTGCCAGCAGTTTAAATAGCGGTTATAGCAATCAGCCCCAGCATTTT
CASSLNSGYSNQPQHF
>TRBD1|15|TRBJ2-3|TRBV7-9|-
TGTGCCAGCAGCTTATGGGACAGTGGGGCAGATACGCAGTATTTT
CASSLWDSGADTQYF
>-|14|TRBJ2-3|TRBV9|few
TGTGCCAGCAGCGACCCGCAGGGTTCAGATACGCAGTATTTT
CASSDPQGSDTQYF
>-|15|TRBJ2-3|TRBV7-6|-
TGTGCCAGCAGCCCACGGGGCGGGGGCACAGATACGCAGTATTTT
CASSPRGGGTDTQYF
>-|14|TRBJ2-4|TRBV3-1|-
TGTGCCAGCAGCCTTACCGGGACTTTCAACATTCAGTACTTC
CASSLTGTFNIQYF
>TRBD1|15|TRBJ1-2|TRBV7-9|-
TGTGCCAGCAGTCTTACAGGGGGCGTGAATTTGGGCTACACCTTC
CASSLTGGVNLGYTF
>-|15|TRBJ2-2|TRBV5-1|many
TGCGCCAGCAGCTTGTGGCAGCCGAACACCGGGGAGCTGTTTTTT
CASSLWQPNTGELFF
>TRBD1|15|TRBJ2-1|TRBV28|-
TGTGCCAGCAGTCCCGACCTGACAGGGGCGCCTGAGCAGTTCTTC
CASSPDLTGAPEQFF
>-|13|TRBJ2-2|TRBV7-6|-
TGTGCCAGCAGCTTAGCCGCGAACGGGGAGCTGTTTTTT
CASSLAANGELFF
>-|14|TRBJ1-2|TRBV27|-
TGTGCCAGCAGTTTAAGTCTGGGAGTGAAAGGCTACACCTTC
CASSLSLGVKGYTF
>-|14|TRBJ2-1|TRBV4-3|few
TGCGCCAGCAGCCACCGACAGGGAGGCAATGAGCAGTTCTTC
CASSHRQGGNEQFF
>-|18|TRBJ2-5|TRBV6-6|-
TGTGCCAGCAGTCATACAGCGGAATCATCGTATCACCAAGAGACCCAGTACTTC
CASSHTAESSYHQETQYF
>-|13|TRBJ1-2|TRBV6-5|-
TGTGCCAGCAGACTACAACCGGAATATGGCTACACCTTC
CASRLQPEYGYTF
>TRBD1|16|TRBJ2-2|TRBV12-5|-
TGTGCTAGTGGTTTGCCCCCAGGGGGTAGAACCGGGGAGCTGTTTTTT
CASGLPPGGRTGELFF
>-|14|TRBJ2-1|TRBV6-2/TRBV6-3|few
TGTGCCAGCAGTAATGACGTTAGGGGACGTGAGCAGTTCTTC
CASSNDVRGREQFF
>-|14|TRBJ2-3|TRBV7-6|-
TGTGCCAGCAGCTCCTCGGTCGGGGGAGATACGCAGTATTTT
CASSSSVGGDTQYF
>-|17|TRBJ1-1|TRBV14|-
TGTGCCAGCAGCGCTCCCGGGACGGCATACATGAACACTGAAGCTTTCTTT
CASSAPGTAYMNTEAFF
>-|14|TRBJ2-7|TRBV4-3|many
TGCGCCAGCAGCCAAGATATTGGCTCTCTGGAGCAGTACTTC
CASSQDIGSLEQYF